This passage covers 21 T cell receptor beta chains from one sample sequenced in a study of T cells in Graves' hyperthyroidism and ophthalmopathy. The CDR3 regions of TCR beta were amplified from RNA transcripts. When the TCR CDR3 underwent first-round RT-PCR, the HTBI primer set was used. TCRdb reprocessed the multiplex PCR reads via MiXCR and lists one record per CDR3 protein. In the table there are around 420,000 distinct CDR3 sequences, around 16% of which are singletons. Material for sequencing was blood. The receptors stem from a woman aged 18-29 years with Graves' hyperthyroidism.

The V and J genes are TRBV24-1 and TRBJ2-2; D remains ambiguous. This CDR3 contains 17 residues. Trimming took off 4 bases at V and 5 bases at J, with 19 bases between the two ends. In germline, CDR1 is KGHDR, CDR2 SFDVKD. The CDR3 spells CATSDYPRGGGTGELFF. As DNA, the CDR3 is TGTGCCACCAGTGACTACCCCCGCGGCGGTGGGACCGGGGAGCTGTTTTTT.

This clonotype turned up a few times. This chain connects TRBV6-1 to TRBJ2-3, with D maybe TRBD1 (5 bases). The germline V and J ends were trimmed by 6 bases and 4 bases, with 11 bases remaining between them. From germline, CDR1 is MNHNS and CDR2 SASEGT. The length of the CDR3 is 13 residues. The CDR3 DNA is TGTGCCAGCAGCGCAGGGATACCAGATACGCAGTATTTT. Translating it yields CASSAGIPDTQYF.

This clonotype has only one observation. Relative to the germline gene, one junction end is altered; a read error may explain this. The genes are TRBV5-5 and TRBJ1-1; D is possibly TRBD1 (5 bases). Germline V CDR1 and CDR2: SGHKS, YYEKEE (reference sequence). This CDR3 is built from 14 residues. The CDR3 spells CASSQDPGGTEAFF. CDR3 sequence (DNA): TGCGCCAGCAGCCAAGATCCGGGGGGCACTGAAGCTTTCTTT.

This clonotype was detected ten times or more. This chain uses TRBV6-2 or TRBV6-3 with TRBJ2-3; 10 bases are shared with TRBD1. V dropped 5 bases and J dropped 10; count of bases not matched to a gene: 15. CDR3 length: 16 amino acids. Per germline, CDR1 MNHEY and CDR2 SVGEGT. The CDR3 DNA reads TGTGCCAGCAGTCGACTACGGACAGGGGGGTCGATGTCGCAGTATTTT. Protein sequence: CASSRLRTGGSMSQYF.

The rearrangement joins TRBV2 to TRBJ2-7; 14 bases are shared with TRBD2. Per germline, CDR1 SNHLY and CDR2 FYNNEI. Trimming took 3 bases from V and 6 from J; bases not matched to a gene: 4. The CDR3 runs 15 residues. The CDR3 reads CASSETSGRAAEQYF. CDR3 DNA: TGTGCCAGCAGTGAGACTAGCGGGAGGGCCGCCGAGCAGTACTTC.

This clonotype was seen a handful of times. The J gene is TRBJ2-5, the V gene TRBV20-1; D is undetermined. CDR3 length: 15 amino acids. Trimming took off 0 bases at V and 2 bases at J, with 13 bases between the two ends. Germline CDR1 and CDR2: DFQATT and SNEGSKA (reference sequence). CDR3: CSAREATTFQETQYF. The DNA of the CDR3 is TGCAGTGCTAGAGAGGCTACTACCTTTCAAGAGACCCAGTACTTC.

The sample holds a few counts of this clonotype. The chain uses TRBV4-3 and TRBJ2-5, with D unclear. CDR3 length: 17 residues. The V and J ends lost 0 bases and 0 bases respectively, with 14 bases between them. CDR1 is LGHNA, CDR2 YSLEER, per germline. CDR3 nucleotides: TGCGCCAGCAGCCAAGATTGGCCCCTCGAGTACCAAGAGACCCAGTACTTC. This sequence encodes CASSQDWPLEYQETQYF.

The chain has TRBV19 and TRBJ2-5, with 7 positions matching TRBD1. The V gene's germline CDR1 is LNHDA and CDR2 SQIVND (reference sequence). The V and J ends lost 9 bases and 3 bases, in that order; junction bases with no gene match: 4. The length of the CDR3 is 12 residues. This CDR3 is CASRDRKETQYF. CDR3 nucleotide sequence: TGTGCCAGCCGGGACAGAAAAGAGACCCAGTACTTC.

This clonotype was counted at least ten times. The chain uses TRBV5-5 and TRBJ1-5; 8 positions agree with TRBD1. Trimming at V came to 4 bases and at J to 9 bases, leaving 15 bases not matched to a gene. From germline, CDR1 is SGHKS and CDR2 YYEKEE (reference sequence). The CDR3 is made up of 16 amino acids. This CDR3 reads CASSPYPDRERRPQHF. For the CDR3, the DNA is TGTGCCAGCAGCCCCTACCCGGACAGGGAAAGGAGGCCCCAGCATTTT.

This clonotype was recorded a few times. The chain employs TRBV2 and TRBJ2-1, with D possibly being TRBD1 or TRBD2 (5 bases each). Germline V gene sequence: CDR1 SNHLY, CDR2 FYNNEI. This CDR3 comprises 15 residues. The V end lost 8 bases, the J end lost 6 bases, and 20 bases lay between the germline ends. The CDR3 DNA reads as TGTGCCAGCGGGTCCTGGGGGTCCGAAGGCAATGAGCAGTTCTTC. Protein product: CASGSWGSEGNEQFF.

CDR3 DNA sequence: TGTGCCAGCAGTCACAGGGGGAGATACAATGAGCAGTTCTTC. Its protein product is CASSHRGRYNEQFF. The V call is TRBV27, the J call TRBJ2-1; 8 bases align to TRBD1. The V gene end was trimmed by 5 bases and the J gene end by 4 bases; junction bases not matched to a gene: 4. Germline loops: CDR1 MNHEY, CDR2 SMNVEV (reference sequence). CDR3 length equals 14 residues.

There are many counts of this clonotype. The chain links TRBV11-2 to TRBJ2-1; D could derive from TRBD1 or TRBD2 (5 bases each). The CDR3 runs to 12 residues. The ends were cut back, 10 bases at V and 4 bases at J, with 11 bases in the middle. Germline V lookup: CDR1 SGHAT, CDR2 FQNNGV. In DNA form, the CDR3 reads TGTGCCACAGGGAGATCTTACAATGAGCAGTTCTTC. This codes for CATGRSYNEQFF.

In this sample, this clonotype turned up many times. The rearrangement links TRBV5-1 to TRBJ2-7, with 12 bases that match TRBD2. Losses at the gene ends were 4 bases for V and 3 bases for J; bases not matched to a gene: 8. This CDR3 has 16 residues. Germline V CDR1 and CDR2: SGHRS, YFSETQ. CDR3 loop: CASSATSGRLIYEQYF. In nucleotides, the CDR3 is TGCGCCAGCAGCGCCACTAGCGGGAGGCTCATCTACGAGCAGTACTTC. The whole variable domain, filled in from reference TRBV5-1 and TRBJ2-7, reads KAGVTQTPRYLIKTRGQQVTLSCSPISGHRSVSWYQQTPGQGLQFLFEYFSETQRNKGNFPGRFSGRQFSNSRSEMNVSTLELGDSALYLCASSATSGRLIYEQYFGPGTRLTVT.

This clonotype has at least ten counts. The chain is built from TRBV6-1 and TRBJ2-3, with a weak D call TRBD2 (6 bases). The V gene's germline CDR1 is MNHNS and CDR2 SASEGT. The CDR3 consists of 18 residues. Deletions cut 2 bases from V and 7 bases from J, with 25 bases between. CDR3 region: CASSESRSLSDAGYTQYF. Written as DNA, the CDR3 is TGTGCCAGCAGTGAAAGCAGATCTCTCTCCGATGCGGGGTATACGCAGTATTTT.

This rearrangement joins TRBV20-1 to TRBJ2-1, with 14 positions matching TRBD2. V gave up 3 bases and J gave up 8 bases; unmatched junction bases: 6. From germline, CDR1 is DFQATT and CDR2 SNEGSKA (reference sequence). This CDR3 is built from 15 residues. The DNA for the CDR3 is TGCAGTGCTAGCTTCGGACTAGCGGGGGGCGATGAGCAGTTCTTC. This sequence encodes CSASFGLAGGDEQFF.

This clonotype has a count of ten or more. This sequence joins TRBV12-3 or TRBV12-4 and TRBJ1-2, with a possible D match to TRBD1 (5 bases). V was trimmed by 5 bases and J by 1 base, leaving 14 bases between them. CDR3 length: 15 amino acids. The CDR3 is CASSDNRRLNYGYTF. As DNA, the CDR3 is TGTGCCAGCAGTGACAACAGGCGACTTAACTATGGCTACACCTTC.

Many counts were recorded for this clonotype. CDR3: CASSSDIRLYEQYF. As DNA, the CDR3 is TGTGCCAGCAGTTCAGACATTCGGCTATACGAGCAGTACTTC. This chain connects TRBV6-1 to TRBJ2-7; D gene ambiguous. Trimming left V 5 bases short and J 4 bases short, with 15 bases between. The CDR3 is made up of 14 amino acids. CDR1 is MNHNS and CDR2 is SASEGT in the germline V gene.

This clonotype was recorded a few times. The V call is TRBV5-1, the J call TRBJ2-7; no firm D call. The germline gives CDR1 SGHRS, CDR2 YFSETQ. Trimming shortened V by 2 bases and J by 0 bases, and 6 bases separated the two germline ends. CDR3 length: 13 amino acids. CDR3 DNA: TGCGCCAGCAGCTTCGTTCACTCCTACGAGCAGTACTTC. This translates into CASSFVHSYEQYF.

This clonotype has only a few counts. The chain couples TRBV7-2 to TRBJ1-1; the D gene is possibly TRBD1 (5 bases). The V and J ends lost 5 bases and 7 bases respectively, with 11 bases between them. This CDR3 contains 12 residues. Germline V CDR1 and CDR2: SGHTA, FQGNSA. CDR3: CASSPAGREAFF. The CDR3 DNA reads as TGTGCCAGCAGCCCCGCGGGGCGTGAAGCTTTCTTT.

This clonotype has only a few counts. V gene TRBV7-6 combines with J gene TRBJ1-5; D ambiguous. This CDR3 contains 15 residues. Germline CDR1 and CDR2: SGHVS and FNYEAQ. The germline V and J ends were trimmed by 1 base and 7 bases, with 14 bases remaining between them. CDR3 coding DNA: TGTGCCAGCAGCTTAGTAGAGGGTTTAGGACAGCCCCAGCATTTT. It encodes CASSLVEGLGQPQHF.

This chain joins TRBV19 and TRBJ2-6; 9 bases agree with TRBD1. The germline V gene encodes CDR1 LNHDA and CDR2 SQIVND (reference sequence). The CDR3 has 17 amino acids. With 6 bases clipped from V and 1 base from J, the junction kept 7 bases outside the gene matches. CDR3 sequence (DNA): TGTGCCAGTAGCTCCGGGACAGGGCAATCTGGGGCCAACGTCCTGACTTTC. Translated, it gives CASSSGTGQSGANVLTF.